A single sample is the source of the 17 T cell receptor beta chains below, sequenced in a study of cytomegalovirus exposure and HLA in healthy donors. The PCR employed 60 Vbeta primers together with 13 Jbeta primers. Only in-frame clones appear in the TCRdb table, and some are missing; sequencing was by immunoSEQ multiplex PCR. The data hold 99,000 or so clones, with around 80% observed a single time. The sample was PBMCs. These receptors all stem from a woman aged 40 to 49 in good health and CMV-seronegative.

The chain couples TRBV7-8 to TRBJ1-2, with 9 bases that match TRBD1. The germline V gene has CDR1 SGHVS and CDR2 FQNEAQ. J lost 8 bases, V lost 7 bases, and 20 bases had no gene match. The CDR3 spans 17 residues. The CDR3 DNA is TGTGCCAGCATCTCAATATTTATTGGACAGGGGATTGAAGGCTACACCTTC. Protein product: CASISIFIGQGIEGYTF.

About this clone: An end of the junction does not agree with germline; a read error may underlie this. The chain combines TRBV11-2 with TRBJ2-5; D unclear. From germline, CDR1 is SGHAT and CDR2 FQNNGV. The length of the CDR3 is 11 residues. The CDR3 nucleotides are TGTGCCAGCAGCTCAATAGAGATCCAGTACTTC. Residues: CASSSIEIQYF.

The V call is TRBV5-6, the J call TRBJ1-1; TRBD1 is a possible D gene (5 bases). Trimming shortened V by 2 bases and J by 8 bases, and 19 bases separated the two germline ends. This CDR3 spans 15 amino acids. Germline CDR1 SGHDT, CDR2 YYEEEE. CDR3 in DNA: TGTGCCAGCAGCTTTCTAGTCGTGGGGGGGGAAGAAGCTTTCTTT. This translates into CASSFLVVGGEEAFF.

CDR3 coding DNA: TGTGCCAGCAGTTTTAGCAGGGCCAACACTGAAGCTTTCTTT. Amino acids: CASSFSRANTEAFF. The chain is built from TRBV27 and TRBJ1-1; D may be TRBD1 (5 bases). The CDR3 has 14 amino acids. Trimming removed 3 bases from V and 2 bases from J, with 10 bases in between. The germline V gene encodes CDR1 MNHEY and CDR2 SMNVEV (reference sequence).

The chain combines TRBV18 with TRBJ2-6, with D maybe TRBD1 (6 bases). Germline CDR1 is KGHSH and CDR2 is LQKENI. The V end lost 4 bases, the J end lost 2 bases, and 12 bases lay between the germline ends. This CDR3 has 16 residues. The CDR3 loop is CASSLPTGAGANVLTF. CDR3 coding DNA: TGTGCCAGCTCACTGCCGACAGGAGCTGGGGCCAACGTCCTGACTTTC.

The chain recombines TRBV11-3 with TRBJ2-1; TRBD2 agrees at 8 bases. CDR1 and CDR2 (germline): SGHNT, YENEEA. With 1 base clipped from V and 10 bases from J, the junction kept 9 bases outside the gene matches. The CDR3 is made up of 15 amino acids. In nucleotides, the CDR3 is TGTGCCAGCAGCTTAGTGGCTAGCGGGTTTAGCGAGCAGTTCTTC. Encoded protein: CASSLVASGFSEQFF.

CDR3 amino acids: CASSVMAGDGNTIYF. The CDR3 DNA follows: TGTGCCAGCAGCGTTATGGCAGGGGATGGAAACACCATATATTTT. The chain recombines TRBV9 with TRBJ1-3; possibly TRBD1 for D (6 bases). From germline, CDR1 is SGDLS and CDR2 YYNGEE. V was cut by 2 bases and J by 3 bases, with 12 bases left in between. This CDR3 is 15 amino acids long.

The chain combines TRBV28 with TRBJ1-1; D might be TRBD1 (5 bases). Germline CDR1 reads MDHEN; CDR2 reads SYDVKM. The CDR3 contains 14 residues. Trimming shortened V by 6 bases and J by 11 bases, and 22 bases separated the two germline ends. The CDR3: CASRPGGARVVAFF. The CDR3 DNA reads TGTGCCAGCAGGCCCGGCGGGGCGAGGGTGGTGGCTTTCTTT. The full variable domain, rest sourced from reference TRBV28 and TRBJ1-1, is DVKVTQSSRYLVKRTGEKVFLECVQDMDHENMFWYRQDPGLGLRLIYFSYDVKMKEKGDIPEGYSVSREKKERFSLILESASTNQTSMYLCASRPGGARVVAFFGQGTRLTVV.

V and J are TRBV6-5 and TRBJ1-2; the D is unclear. From germline, CDR1 is MNHEY and CDR2 SVGAGI. Trimming stripped 5 bases from V and 2 bases from J, with 12 bases between. The CDR3 has 14 amino acids. CDR3 bases: TGTGCCAGCAGTCTATTACGAGCGAACTATGGCTACACCTTC. Its translation is CASSLLRANYGYTF.

The chain has TRBV6-5 and TRBJ2-7; 11 bases fit TRBD2. V shed 6 bases, J shed 3 bases, and the junction held 4 bases outside the gene matches. Germline V lookup: CDR1 MNHEY, CDR2 SVGAGI. This CDR3 spans 14 amino acids. The CDR3 reads CASRLTSGIYEQYF. For the CDR3, the DNA is TGTGCCAGCAGGTTGACTAGCGGGATCTACGAGCAGTACTTC.

This sequence joins TRBV6-1 and TRBJ1-1; D ambiguous. This CDR3 is 14 amino acids long. The V end lost 2 bases, the J end lost 7 bases, and 14 bases lay between the germline ends. CDR1 is MNHNS and CDR2 is SASEGT in the germline V gene. CDR3: CASSETHGVVEAFF. CDR3 nucleotides: TGTGCCAGCAGTGAAACGCATGGAGTAGTTGAAGCTTTCTTT.

The rearrangement joins TRBV7-9 to TRBJ2-1, with 14 bases aligning to TRBD2. This CDR3 comprises 15 residues. V was pared by 4 bases and J by 10 bases, with 6 bases of the junction left unmatched. Germline CDR1 is SEHNR and CDR2 is FQNEAQ (reference sequence). Written as DNA, the CDR3 is TGTGCCAGCAGCTCAGGACTAGCGGGGGGCCGGGAGCAGTTCTTC. Its translation: CASSSGLAGGREQFF.

The V and J genes are TRBV6-1 and TRBJ1-2; 10 bases fit TRBD1. CDR3 length equals 16 residues. V gave up 1 base and J gave up 2 bases; unmatched junction bases: 4. The germline CDR1 and CDR2 sequences are MNHNS and SASEGT. The CDR3 coding sequence is TGTGCCAGCAGTGAAGACGAGGGACAGGGGAACTATGGCTACACCTTC. Translation gives CASSEDEGQGNYGYTF.

This sequence joins TRBV19 and TRBJ1-1; perhaps TRBD1 as D (5 bases). CDR1 is LNHDA, CDR2 SQIVND, per germline (reference sequence). The CDR3 consists of 15 residues. V lost 5 bases, J lost 7 bases, and 20 bases lay in between. This chain's CDR3 is CASSPAGQGTIEAFF. CDR3 DNA: TGTGCCAGTAGTCCCGCGGGGCAGGGAACAATTGAAGCTTTCTTT.

The V and J genes are TRBV27 and TRBJ2-3; weak D call: TRBD2 (5 bases). V shed 1 base and J shed 1 base, with 12 bases lying between them. CDR3 length: 16 amino acids. Per germline, CDR1 MNHEY and CDR2 SMNVEV (reference sequence). CDR3 DNA: TGTGCCAGCAGTTTATTGATGGGAGTCGGCACAGATACGCAGTATTTT. Translating gives CASSLLMGVGTDTQYF.

As regards this clone: Other DNA variants within this sample encode the same CDR3. DNA for the CDR3: TGTGCCAGCAGTGAATCGGGGGGGGAAGCTTTCTTT. This gives the protein CASSESGGEAFF. The genes are TRBV2 and TRBJ1-1; possible D gene TRBD1, 5 bases. This CDR3 comprises 12 residues. V was clipped by 2 bases and J by 8 bases, with 9 bases between them. The germline V gene encodes CDR1 SNHLY and CDR2 FYNNEI.

CDR3 nucleotides: TGTGCCAGCATGGCGGGCCATAACTATGGCTACACCTTC. Its translation is CASMAGHNYGYTF. J is TRBJ1-2 and V is TRBV28; D is unresolved. CDR1 is MDHEN and CDR2 is SYDVKM in the germline V gene. Trimming took off 7 bases at V and 1 base at J, with 10 bases between the two ends. The CDR3 totals 13 residues.